The present T cell receptor (beta chain) was sequenced within a study of shared clonotypes between healthy human individuals (dated by TCRdb to 2020 to 2021). The study in broad terms: A few men and a couple of women, aged 18 to 49 years, made up the cohort. Per donor, three plates each were used for CD4 naive and CD4 memory, two for CD8 naive, and one for CD8 memory. Blood TCR repertoires of five healthy adults were deeply sequenced to estimate repertoire size and the extent of clonotype sharing between individuals. To increase sequencing depth and limit assay-specific biases, different laboratories used diverse techniques to prepare libraries and sequence TCR repertoires. Per donor, leukapheresis produced somewhere between about 0.9 and 9.5 billion PBMCs.

TCR CDR3 regions were amplified from genomic DNA by multiplex PCR using the deep immunoSEQ assay. Extracted genomic DNA from each cell subset was spread evenly across all wells of several immunoSEQ 96-well plates, with each plate serving as a replicate. For sorted subsets, each replicate PCR was loaded with around 200 ng genomic DNA, equivalent to approximately 27,000 T cell genomes. Purified libraries were quantified with a Qubit 3.0 fluorometer, sized on a Bioanalyzer 2100, and re-quantified with the KAPA Library Quantification kit. A separate single-read 150-cycle Illumina NextSeq 550 flow cell was used to sequence each immunoSEQ 96-well plate. Per the original workflow: Because only junctional sequences without quality scores were contained in the immunoSEQ output, filtering matching that applied to full-length reads could not be performed. Sequences were annotated with PyIR, a Python wrapper for IgBLAST v1.9, and V/J genes and CDR3 were assigned using IMGT germline references. Reads with weak V/J assignments (E-value above 1e-6), missing CDR3, stop codons, out-of-frame junctions, or ambiguous translated residues were removed. A V3J clonotype was defined by an identical inferred V gene, J gene, and CDR3 amino acid sequence. To compute the percentage overlap between repertoires, the number of shared unique clonotypes was divided by the size of the smaller repertoire. RTK rarefaction, the Chao1 estimator, and Recon v2.1 estimates of unobserved clonotypes were used to assess repertoire richness. Generation probabilities were computed with OLGA for all TCRbeta clonotypes obtained by the gDNA method from several donors. TCRdb retrieved this table from immuneACCESS and kept in-frame rearrangements only. Not all clones are present; in checked studies, unresolved V genes account for under half, and no reason is known for the remainder. V, J and clone size are taken as reported in that table, and D and trimming were inferred from the DNA itself. The sample table holds roughly 2.2 million clones, of which approximately 93% were seen once. The ten largest clones capture 0.35% to 0.5% of the sample.

Healthy HIV-negative adults with no recently reported acute infections or vaccinations were included as donors. Every donor was a Caucasian adult living in Nashville, Tennessee, USA. CD4+ T cells were enriched by magnetic negative selection, after which naive cells were positively selected on CD45RA and the negative fraction was taken as the memory subset. After blood collection by leukapheresis, PBMCs were isolated using Ficoll-Histopaque density gradient centrifugation and then cryopreserved in the vapor phase of liquid nitrogen. Purity and quantity of every magnetically sorted T cell population were checked by analytical flow cytometry. Genomic DNA was isolated from every sorted fraction and measured by UV absorbance on a Nanodrop 2000c. A note on this clone: Its antigen is currently not known. No much larger clonotype is one base removed from it; base qualities were not supplied.

On the study overall, not on this receptor specifically: Sampling was restricted to blood, and TCR repertoires in tissue are likely to differ from TCR repertoires in blood. Compared with non-shared clonotypes, clonotypes shared by all four sorted-subset donors had higher generation probabilities. Even with the large sequencing depth, rarefaction of the sorted-subset datasets indicated that sequencing was incomplete. The small number of donors limited the genetic and exposure-history diversity represented. Naive subsets generally had larger estimated clonotype richness than memory subsets did. Based on pairwise subsampling, the degree of clonotype sharing among donors was expected to be affected by sequencing depth. Across a few donors, 5% to 6% of naive CD4, approximately 3.6% of naive CD8, 2.3% of memory CD4, and 0.3% to 0.45% of memory CD8 clonotypes were shared.

The CDR3 goes from the cysteine to the phenylalanine over 14 residues. This entry keeps only the CDR3 DNA: 42 bases, framed from base 1. A distance of 6 bases separates the germline ends of V and J, which lose 1 base and 0 bases respectively. CDR1 and CDR2 are read off the germline V gene (reference sequence) as MNHEY and SMNVEV. The source is a man aged 18 to 29 in good health. Some clones in this sample may be carry-over from other donors' samples. Sequencing was performed on naive CD4+ T cells from PBMCs. The cell subset or site label corresponds to: CD45RA+ positively selected. The rearranged chain carries TRBV27 and TRBJ1-1, with no reliable assignment of the D segment. The encoded CDR3 is CASSLWPLNTEAFF. The bases read TGTGCCAGCAGTTTATGGCCGTTGAACACTGAAGCTTTCTTT.